This record concerns one T cell receptor (beta chain) sequence. This clone has only one observation. Its antigen is unknown. Base qualities were left out, and no much larger clone turns up one base away. The sample originates from a study of blood T cell repertoires in COVID-19 (dated by TCRdb to the early 2020s). General notes on the study: Samples from collaborators originated in the United States, Italy and Spain and spanned both the acute and convalescent phases of COVID-19. The prospective study material was composed of cDNA or gDNA derived from T cells, B-cell-depleted T cells, or PBMCs. Subjects who had been exposed to COVID-19, were actively infected with it, or had recovered from it provided the deeply sampled blood TCRbeta repertoires that made up the dataset. The repertoires were released in a freely available public database intended as a resource for research on the immune response to SARS-CoV-2. Samples came from the ongoing ImmuneRACE study (first 160 participants) plus 1,254 subjects from 6 global collaborators. Nearly every sample came with metadata listing a de-identified subject ID, COVID-19 status, age in years and sex. Where available, HLA class I and class II types were obtained from metadata supplied by the sample provider rather than from assay-based typing. The investigation overall reported the following: The amount of clinical and demographic metadata varied by source and participant and was provided uncurated.

The collaborating institutions used their own protocols to collect whole blood in K2EDTA tubes. For TCRbeta analysis, collaborators shipped samples in one of three forms: frozen whole blood, isolated PBMCs, or DNA extracted from either of those sample types. TCRbeta CDR3 regions were amplified from genomic DNA using the immunoSEQ Assay, a bias-controlled multiplex PCR. Per the authors' processing: Within the assay, amplification of reference gene primers was used to estimate how many nucleated cells each sample contained. To quantify the absolute abundance of each unique TCRbeta CDR3 rearrangement, sequence reads were collapsed and filtered. For each sample, productive Simpson clonality was calculated as the square root of Simpson's diversity index across productive rearrangements. The clones in this table, taken by TCRdb from immuneACCESS, are in-frame only. Not every clone is retained; where verified, under half of the shortfall comes from an unresolved V gene, and the cause of the rest is unknown. D and trimming were read from the DNA, whereas the V and J calls and clone size are those reported in that table. Counted in this sample were about 130,000 clones; about nine tenths of them appeared once. Under 4.5% of the sample comes from the top ten.

The source of this sequence is a man over 45 with active COVID-19. The source material was peripheral blood.

The CDR3 reads as follows: CASSRDRDGYTF. The DNA reads TGTGCCAGCAGCCGGGACAGGGATGGCTACACCTTC. The chain is made from TRBV16 and TRBJ1-2, with 9 middle bases fitting TRBD1. The CDR3 spans 12 residues, from the cysteine through the phenylalanine. Only the CDR3 part of the read is kept: 36 bases, read in frame from the first base. Taken from the germline V gene, the CDR1 and CDR2 loops are KGHSY and FQNENV. V loses 4 bases at its end and J loses 6 bases; junction bases beyond the gene matches: 0.